The 29 T cell receptor beta chains given below trace back to one sample, sequenced in a study of blood T cells in healthy people across ages. For the second PCR, which ran for 7 to 11 cycles, a sample-barcoded 5' primer and a J-beta primer mix were used. TCRdb fed the 5' RACE reads into MiXCR, producing one record per CDR3 protein. This sample has 450,000 to 650,000 distinct CDR3 sequences, with less than 25% found just once. This sample was also put to use in a study of T cells of mothers and their children.

The sequenced sample was blood. All receptors derive from a boy aged 5-17 years in good health.

The chain carries TRBV28 and TRBJ2-5; D may be TRBD2 (6 bases). There are 16 residues in the CDR3. V shed 2 bases and J shed 2 bases, with 15 bases lying between them. CDR1 is MDHEN, CDR2 SYDVKM, per germline. The CDR3 sequence: CASSLRFGLQQETQYF. The CDR3 DNA sequence: TGTGCCAGCAGTTTAAGGTTCGGACTACAACAAGAGACCCAGTACTTC.

J is TRBJ2-6 and V is TRBV7-9, with D tentatively TRBD2 (6 bases). Deletions cut 2 bases from V and 3 bases from J, with 20 bases between. The CDR3 runs 19 residues. The germline V gene encodes CDR1 SEHNR and CDR2 FQNEAQ (reference sequence). The CDR3: CASSLYRGGTLYGANVLTF. DNA of the CDR3: TGTGCCAGCAGCTTATATCGGGGCGGGACTCTTTATGGGGCCAACGTCCTGACTTTC. The variable domain in full, completed from reference TRBV7-9 and TRBJ2-6, reads DTGVSQNPRHKITKRGQNVTFRCDPISEHNRLYWYRQTLGQGPEFLTYFQNEAQLEKSRLLSDRFSAERPKGSFSTLEIQRTEQGDSAMYLCASSLYRGGTLYGANVLTFGAGSRLTVL.

The chain employs TRBV7-2 and TRBJ2-3; TRBD2 matches at 7 bases. The CDR3 spans 14 residues. Germline values: CDR1 SGHTA, CDR2 FQGNSA. The junction had 8 bases not matched to a gene; V was cut back by 7 bases and J by 4 bases. The CDR3 protein is CASTTRGVADTQYF. CDR3 DNA sequence: TGTGCCAGCACCACTCGGGGGGTCGCAGATACGCAGTATTTT.

The rearrangement uses TRBV14 and TRBJ1-1; maybe TRBD1 (6 bases). This CDR3 spans 12 amino acids. Germline-derived CDR1 and CDR2 are SGHDN and FVKESK. V was cut by 7 bases and J by 6 bases, with 12 bases left in between. CDR3 in DNA: TGTGCCAGCAATCCAGGGGCTGCTGAAGCTTTCTTT. It is translated as CASNPGAAEAFF.

The rearrangement joins TRBV6-1 to TRBJ2-3, with D perhaps matching TRBD2 (5 bases). Germline CDR1 and CDR2: MNHNS and SASEGT. The germline V and J ends were trimmed by 6 bases and 4 bases, with 11 bases remaining between them. The CDR3 is made up of 13 amino acids. CDR3 DNA: TGTGCCAGCAGCTTGAGGGCGGCAGATACGCAGTATTTT. Its translation: CASSLRAADTQYF.

The chain combines TRBV4-1 with TRBJ2-2, with 12 bases that match TRBD2. This CDR3 spans 16 amino acids. From germline, CDR1 is MGHRA and CDR2 YSYEKL. J gave up 7 bases and V 3 bases, and 6 bases lay outside the gene matches. CDR3 sequence (DNA): TGCGCCAGCAGCCAGGAAAAGACTAGCGGGAGCGGGGAGCTGTTTTTT. Its translation: CASSQEKTSGSGELFF.

The CDR3 DNA is TGTGCCAGCAGAACAGGGGCCCAAGAGACCCAGTACTTC. It is translated as CASRTGAQETQYF. The chain joins TRBV18 to TRBJ2-5; 7 nucleotides line up with TRBD1. The CDR3 consists of 13 residues. CDR1 is KGHSH, CDR2 LQKENI, per germline. Trimming at V came to 8 bases and at J to 1 base, leaving 4 bases not matched to a gene. The entire variable domain, with the rest obtained from reference TRBV18 and TRBJ2-5, is as follows: NAGVMQNPRHLVRRRGQEARLRCSPMKGHSHVYWYRQLPEEGLKFMVYLQKENIIDESGMPKERFSAEFPKEGPSILRIQQVVRGDSAAYFCASRTGAQETQYFGPGTRLLVL.

The gene calls are TRBV12-3 or TRBV12-4 and TRBJ1-1; maybe TRBD1 (6 bases). Trimming removed 4 bases from V and 3 bases from J, with 21 bases in between. The CDR3 has 17 residues. The CDR3 DNA reads as TGTGCCAGCAGTTCCCTGTCTTGGACAGAAACGGACACTGAAGCTTTCTTT. This translates into CASSSLSWTETDTEAFF.

This sequence joins TRBV19 and TRBJ2-7, with D perhaps matching TRBD2 (6 bases). The end of the DNA fits TRBJ2-1 better, so the J call may be wrong. This CDR3 region has 14 residues. Germline lookup yields CDR1 LNHDA and CDR2 SQIVND (reference sequence). The CDR3 DNA is TGTGCCAGTAGTTTCGGGACTGAGTACGATGAGCAGTTCTTC. Amino acid sequence: CASSFGTEYDEQFF.

Only a few counts were recorded for this clonotype. This chain connects TRBV20-1 to TRBJ2-5; 8 bases are a match to TRBD1. V shed 0 bases, J shed 0 bases, and the junction held 3 bases outside the gene matches. Germline lookup yields CDR1 DFQATT and CDR2 SNEGSKA (reference sequence). The CDR3 is 15 amino acids. CDR3 DNA sequence: TGCAGTGCTAGAGATGCAGGGGGCTACCAAGAGACCCAGTACTTC. Translating gives CSARDAGGYQETQYF.

This clonotype was counted once. The chain uses TRBV18 and TRBJ1-2; unclear D gene. CDR1 and CDR2 (germline): KGHSH, LQKENI. This CDR3 is 13 amino acids long. V lost 4 bases and J lost 6, with 12 bases in between. The CDR3 DNA is TGTGCCAGCTCACTGACCAGGAGTGATGGCTACACCTTC. It encodes CASSLTRSDGYTF. The full variable domain, completed using reference TRBV18 and TRBJ1-2, is NAGVMQNPRHLVRRRGQEARLRCSPMKGHSHVYWYRQLPEEGLKFMVYLQKENIIDESGMPKERFSAEFPKEGPSILRIQQVVRGDSAAYFCASSLTRSDGYTFGSGTRLTVV.

This clonotype appeared a few times. The chain combines TRBV11-2 with TRBJ1-2; D is unresolved. The germline CDR1 and CDR2 sequences are SGHAT and FQNNGV. V was cut by 7 bases and J by 3 bases, with 15 bases left in between. The CDR3 spans 14 residues. The CDR3 protein is CASNTRAVDYGYTF. The CDR3, as DNA: TGTGCCAGCAATACCCGGGCAGTAGACTATGGCTACACCTTC.

V gene TRBV3-1 combines with J gene TRBJ2-5; 8 bases align to TRBD2. The closer fit of TRBJ2-7 to the DNA end suggests the J call may be wrong. CDR1 is LGHDT, CDR2 YNNKEL, per germline (reference sequence). This CDR3 is 14 amino acids long. In nucleotides, the CDR3 is TGTGCCAGCAGCCAAGAGACTAGCGTGTACGAGCAGTACTTC. It yields the protein CASSQETSVYEQYF.

Comment on this clonotype: Relative to the germline gene, one junction end is altered; a read error may explain this. This rearrangement joins TRBV9 to TRBJ2-5; 9 bases are a match to TRBD1. Germline CDR1 reads SGDLS; CDR2 reads YYNGEE. The CDR3 extends over 12 amino acids. This chain's CDR3 is CASSGTGAPRFF. CDR3 sequence (DNA): TGTGCCAGCAGCGGGACAGGGGCGCCCCGGTTCTTC.

This clonotype showed up just a few times. Because the CDR3 is missing its conserved closing phenylalanine or tryptophan, this is likely a read error. No DNA is shown, since the ends of the CDR3 on it are uncertain; the CDR3 is the one TCRdb lists. Here the CDR3 reads CASSEDVWRHPV. V gene TRBV6-1 combines with J gene TRBJ1-2. The CDR3 numbers 12 amino acids, ends counted. CDR1 and CDR2 from the germline V gene are MNHNS and SASEGT.

There are a few counts of this clonotype. The rearrangement links TRBV9 to TRBJ2-3; 8 nucleotides agree with TRBD1. CDR3 length: 16 residues. The V gene's germline CDR1 is SGDLS and CDR2 YYNGEE. V shed 3 bases, J shed 6 bases, and the junction held 12 bases outside the gene matches. The CDR3 reads CASSAHPAGGRDTQYF. CDR3 sequence (DNA): TGTGCCAGCAGCGCACACCCGGCAGGGGGCAGGGATACGCAGTATTTT.

This clonotype was counted between two and nine times. The rearrangement links TRBV7-9 to TRBJ1-2, with D unresolved. The CDR3 is made up of 16 amino acids. Trimming took 4 bases from V and 1 from J, leaving 16 bases between them. Germline V CDR1 and CDR2: SEHNR, FQNEAQ (reference sequence). CDR3 protein: CASSYSDLNSNYGYTF. The CDR3 nucleotides read TGTGCCAGCAGCTACTCGGATCTAAATAGTAACTATGGCTACACCTTC.

The chain carries TRBV3-1 and TRBJ2-1, with 14 bases aligning to TRBD2. Germline-derived CDR1 and CDR2 are LGHDT and YNNKEL (reference sequence). CDR3 length equals 19 residues. After removal of 4 bases from V and 3 bases from J, the junction contained 11 bases not matched to a gene. DNA of the CDR3: TGTGCCAGCAGCCTCACCGGGACTAGCGGGGGCCGATTCTACAATGAGCAGTTCTTC. Encoded protein: CASSLTGTSGGRFYNEQFF.

In its sample, this clonotype was seen once. V gene TRBV29-1 combines with J gene TRBJ1-1; maybe TRBD1 (6 bases). The V end lost 5 bases, the J end lost 1 base, and 11 bases lay between the germline ends. Germline CDR1 is SQVTM and CDR2 is ANQGSEA. CDR3 length: 13 amino acids. As DNA, the CDR3 is TGCAGCGTTCTTCCGGGACAGAACACTGAAGCTTTCTTT. Encoded protein: CSVLPGQNTEAFF.

The chain combines TRBV2 with TRBJ2-6, with 10 bases aligning to TRBD1. There are 15 residues in the CDR3. V lost 6 bases and J lost 1; bases outside the gene matches: 0. Germline-derived CDR1 and CDR2 are SNHLY and FYNNEI. The CDR3 sequence: CASRGQGSGANVLTF. The CDR3, as DNA: TGTGCCAGCAGGGGACAGGGGTCTGGGGCCAACGTCCTGACTTTC. Full variable domain (remainder filled in from reference TRBV2 and TRBJ2-6): EPEVTQTPSHQVTQMGQEVILRCVPISNHLYFYWYRQILGQKVEFLVSFYNNEISEKSEIFDDQFSVERPDGSNFTLKIRSTKLEDSAMYFCASRGQGSGANVLTFGAGSRLTVL.

CDR3 sequence: CASSLGLAGGDSYEQYF. DNA of the CDR3: TGTGCCAGCAGTTTGGGACTAGCGGGGGGAGACTCCTACGAGCAGTACTTC. The chain is built from TRBV28 and TRBJ2-7, with 15 bases matching TRBD2. Trimming cost V 3 bases and J 0 bases; bases outside gene matches: 3. CDR3 length equals 17 residues. CDR1 MDHEN and CDR2 SYDVKM come from the germline V gene.

This rearrangement joins TRBV7-3 to TRBJ2-2; D call uncertain. Germline V gene lookup returns CDR1 SGHTA and CDR2 FQGTGA. V dropped 2 bases and J dropped 3 bases, with 10 bases sitting between them. The length of the CDR3 is 15 residues. CDR3 sequence reads: CASSLWSWDTGELFF. As DNA, the CDR3 is TGTGCCAGCAGCTTATGGAGCTGGGACACCGGGGAGCTGTTTTTT. Together with reference TRBV7-3 and TRBJ2-2, the CDR3 gives the full variable domain: GAGVSQTPSNKVTEKGKYVELRCDPISGHTALYWYRQSLGQGPEFLIYFQGTGAADDSGLPNDRFFAVRPEGSVSTLKIQRTERGDSAVYLCASSLWSWDTGELFFGEGSRLTVL.

A few counts support this clonotype. The chain recombines TRBV5-4 with TRBJ1-4; TRBD1 is a possible D gene (6 bases). The CDR3 is made up of 14 amino acids. V dropped 4 bases and J dropped 4 bases, with 11 bases sitting between them. Per germline, CDR1 SGHNT and CDR2 YYREEE (reference sequence). The CDR3 coding sequence is TGTGCCAGCAGCGTCACAGGGAGTAATGAAAAACTGTTTTTT. Translated, it gives CASSVTGSNEKLFF.

The J gene is TRBJ2-3, the V gene TRBV6-2 or TRBV6-3, with 8 bases fitting TRBD2. This CDR3 comprises 14 residues. The germline gives CDR1 MNHEY, CDR2 SVGEGT. V lost 10 bases and J lost 4; bases outside the gene matches: 10. The CDR3 nucleotides read TGTGCCACTTCGGCGGGACTAGTTCCAGATACGCAGTATTTT. Encoded protein: CATSAGLVPDTQYF.

The chain is built from TRBV4-3 and TRBJ2-7; 9 bases line up with TRBD2. This CDR3 has 18 residues. The V segment lost 0 bases and the J segment 4 bases; nucleotides outside the gene matches: 13. CDR1 is LGHNA, CDR2 YSLEER, per germline. In nucleotides, the CDR3 is TGCGCCAGCAGCCAAGAAGCGCAGAGCGGGAGGTTTGTATACGAGCAGTACTTC. Translating gives CASSQEAQSGRFVYEQYF.

The J gene is TRBJ1-4, the V gene TRBV9; the D is unclear. The germline V gene has CDR1 SGDLS and CDR2 YYNGEE. This CDR3 is 17 amino acids long. V gave up 0 bases and J gave up 3 bases, with 15 bases separating them. The CDR3 sequence: CASSVGGARFANEKLFF. The CDR3 nucleotides are TGTGCCAGCAGCGTAGGAGGAGCGAGGTTCGCTAATGAAAAACTGTTTTTT.

The rearrangement joins TRBV9 to TRBJ2-1; D could derive from TRBD1 or TRBD2 (6 bases each). Germline V gene data show CDR1 as SGDLS and CDR2 as YYNGEE. This CDR3 is 15 amino acids long. V was trimmed by 2 bases and J by 7 bases, leaving 16 bases between them. The CDR3 nucleotides read TGTGCCAGCAGCGTCGGAGGGGGGTTTGGGAATGAGCAGTTCTTC. Protein: CASSVGGGFGNEQFF.

This clonotype was recorded many times. This chain joins TRBV18 and TRBJ2-3; D perhaps matches TRBD1 (6 bases). V lost 3 bases and J lost 0, with 13 bases in between. CDR3 length: 16 amino acids. Per the germline V gene, CDR1 is KGHSH and CDR2 is LQKENI. The CDR3 DNA reads as TGTGCCAGCTCACCTTCGGCAGGGGCTAGCACAGATACGCAGTATTTT. Its protein is CASSPSAGASTDTQYF.

The chain joins TRBV12-3 or TRBV12-4 to TRBJ2-2; D might be TRBD2 (5 bases). CDR3 length: 15 residues. V was clipped by 3 bases and J by 6 bases, with 14 bases between them. The CDR3 loop is CASSLSSTGAGELFF. The DNA for the CDR3 is TGTGCCAGCAGTTTGTCTAGCACGGGTGCCGGGGAGCTGTTTTTT.